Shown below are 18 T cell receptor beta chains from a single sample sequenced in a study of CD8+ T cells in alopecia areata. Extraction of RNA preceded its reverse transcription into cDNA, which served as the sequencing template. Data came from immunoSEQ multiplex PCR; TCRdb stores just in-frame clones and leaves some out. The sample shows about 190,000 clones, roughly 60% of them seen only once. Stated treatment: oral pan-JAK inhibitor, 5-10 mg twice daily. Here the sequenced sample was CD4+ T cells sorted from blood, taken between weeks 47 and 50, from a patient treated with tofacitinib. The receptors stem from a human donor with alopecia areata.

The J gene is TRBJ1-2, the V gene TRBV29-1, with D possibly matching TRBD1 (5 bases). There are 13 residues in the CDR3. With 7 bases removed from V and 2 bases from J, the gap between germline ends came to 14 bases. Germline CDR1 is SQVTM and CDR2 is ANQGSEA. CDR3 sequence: CSGGTGRNYGYTF. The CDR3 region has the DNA TGCAGCGGCGGGACCGGACGAAACTATGGCTACACCTTC.

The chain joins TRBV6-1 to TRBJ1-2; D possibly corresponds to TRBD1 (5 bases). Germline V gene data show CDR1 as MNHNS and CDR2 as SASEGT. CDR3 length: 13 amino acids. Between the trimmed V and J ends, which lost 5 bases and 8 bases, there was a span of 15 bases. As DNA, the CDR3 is TGTGCCAGCAGTCCAGGAGGGGTTGGAGGCTACACCTTC. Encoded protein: CASSPGGVGGYTF.

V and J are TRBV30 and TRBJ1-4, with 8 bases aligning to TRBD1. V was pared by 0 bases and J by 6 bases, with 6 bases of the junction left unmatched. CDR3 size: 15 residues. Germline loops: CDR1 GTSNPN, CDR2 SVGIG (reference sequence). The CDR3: CAWSVRAGGDEKLFF. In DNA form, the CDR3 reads TGTGCCTGGAGTGTACGTGCAGGGGGCGATGAAAAACTGTTTTTT.

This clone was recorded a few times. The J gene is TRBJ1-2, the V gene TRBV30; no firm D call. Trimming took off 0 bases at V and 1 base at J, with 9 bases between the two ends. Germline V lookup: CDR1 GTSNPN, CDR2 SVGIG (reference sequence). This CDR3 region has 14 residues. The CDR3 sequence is CAWSVPPVNYGYTF. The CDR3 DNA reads TGTGCCTGGAGTGTCCCGCCGGTTAACTATGGCTACACCTTC.

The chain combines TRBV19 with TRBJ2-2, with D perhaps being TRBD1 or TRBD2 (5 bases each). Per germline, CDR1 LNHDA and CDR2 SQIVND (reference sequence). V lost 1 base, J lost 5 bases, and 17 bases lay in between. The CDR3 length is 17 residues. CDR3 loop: CASSIVPVGAQTGELFF. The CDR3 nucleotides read TGTGCCAGTAGTATAGTTCCTGTCGGGGCGCAAACCGGGGAGCTGTTTTTT.

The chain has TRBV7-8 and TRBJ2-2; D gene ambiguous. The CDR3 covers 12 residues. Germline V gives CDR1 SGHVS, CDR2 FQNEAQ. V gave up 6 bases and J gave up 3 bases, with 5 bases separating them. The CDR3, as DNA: TGTGCCAGCAGACGTCACACCGGGGAGCTGTTTTTT. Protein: CASRRHTGELFF.

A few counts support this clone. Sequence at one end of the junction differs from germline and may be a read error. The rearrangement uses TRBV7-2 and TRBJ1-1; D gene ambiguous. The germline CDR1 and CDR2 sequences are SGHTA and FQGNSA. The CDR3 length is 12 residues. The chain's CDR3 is CASSLATGISVF. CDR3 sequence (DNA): TGTGCCAGCAGCTTAGCAACGGGTATAAGCGTCTTT.

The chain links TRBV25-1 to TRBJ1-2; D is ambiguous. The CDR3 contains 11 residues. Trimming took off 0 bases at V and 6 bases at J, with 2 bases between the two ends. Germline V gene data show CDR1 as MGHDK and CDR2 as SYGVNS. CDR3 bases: TGTGCCAGCAGTGAATACGATGGCTACACCTTC. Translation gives CASSEYDGYTF.

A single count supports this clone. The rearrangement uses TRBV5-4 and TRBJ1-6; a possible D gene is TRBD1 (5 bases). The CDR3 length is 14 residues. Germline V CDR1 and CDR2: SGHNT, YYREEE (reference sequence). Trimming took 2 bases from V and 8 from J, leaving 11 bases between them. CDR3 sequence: CASSLKGQDSPLHF. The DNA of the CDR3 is TGTGCCAGCAGCTTAAAGGGGCAGGATTCACCCCTCCACTTT.

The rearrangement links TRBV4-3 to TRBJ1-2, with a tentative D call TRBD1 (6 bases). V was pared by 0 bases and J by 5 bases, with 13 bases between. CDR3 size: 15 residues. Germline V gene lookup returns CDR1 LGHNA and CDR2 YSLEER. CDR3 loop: CASSQESRGEYGYTF. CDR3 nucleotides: TGCGCCAGCAGCCAAGAAAGCAGGGGAGAATATGGCTACACCTTC.

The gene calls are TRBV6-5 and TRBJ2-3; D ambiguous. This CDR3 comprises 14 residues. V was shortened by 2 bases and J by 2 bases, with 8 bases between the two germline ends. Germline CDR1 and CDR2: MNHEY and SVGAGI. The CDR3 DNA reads TGTGCCAGCAGTTACCCAGTTTTCACAGATACGCAGTATTTT. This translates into CASSYPVFTDTQYF.

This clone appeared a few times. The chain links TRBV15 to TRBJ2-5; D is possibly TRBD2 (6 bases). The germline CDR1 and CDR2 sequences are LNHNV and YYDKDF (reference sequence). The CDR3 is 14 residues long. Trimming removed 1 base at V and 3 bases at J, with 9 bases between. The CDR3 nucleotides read TGTGCCACCAGCAGAGCTTGGGGGGAAGAGACCCAGTACTTC. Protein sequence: CATSRAWGEETQYF.

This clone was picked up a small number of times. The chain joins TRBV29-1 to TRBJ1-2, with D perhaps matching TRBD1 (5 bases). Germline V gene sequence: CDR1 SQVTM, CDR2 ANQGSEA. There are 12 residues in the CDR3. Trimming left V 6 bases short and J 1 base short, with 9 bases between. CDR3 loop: CSVETVNYGYTF. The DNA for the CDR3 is TGCAGCGTGGAGACAGTTAACTATGGCTACACCTTC.

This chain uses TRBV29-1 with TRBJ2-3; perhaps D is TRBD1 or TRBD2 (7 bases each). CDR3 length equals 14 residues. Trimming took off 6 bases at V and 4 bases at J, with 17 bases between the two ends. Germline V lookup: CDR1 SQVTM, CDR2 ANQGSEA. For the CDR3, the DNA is TGCAGCGTGGGAGGGACAGTACGTGCAGATACGCAGTATTTT. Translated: CSVGGTVRADTQYF.

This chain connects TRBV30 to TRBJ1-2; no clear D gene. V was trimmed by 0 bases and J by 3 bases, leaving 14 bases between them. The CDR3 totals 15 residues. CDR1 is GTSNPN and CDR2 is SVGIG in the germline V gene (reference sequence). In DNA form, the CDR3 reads TGTGCCTGGAGTGTACTTGCGGTAGGGCACTATGGCTACACCTTC. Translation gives CAWSVLAVGHYGYTF.

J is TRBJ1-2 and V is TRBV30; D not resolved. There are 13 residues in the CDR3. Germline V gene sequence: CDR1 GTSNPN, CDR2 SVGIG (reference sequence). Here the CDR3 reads CAAARHSPYGYTF. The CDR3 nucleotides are TGTGCAGCCGCCCGACATTCTCCCTATGGCTACACCTTC. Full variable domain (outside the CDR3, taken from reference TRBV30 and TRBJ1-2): SQTIHQWPATLVQPVGSPLSLECTVEGTSNPNLYWYRQAAGRGLQLLFYSVGIGQISSEVPQNLSASRPQDRQFILSSKKLLLSDSGFYLCAAARHSPYGYTFGSGTRLTVV.

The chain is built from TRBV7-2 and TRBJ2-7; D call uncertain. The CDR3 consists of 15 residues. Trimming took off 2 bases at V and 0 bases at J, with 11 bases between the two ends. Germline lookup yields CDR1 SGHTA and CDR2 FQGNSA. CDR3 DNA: TGTGCCAGCAGCTTAATGTCTAGGGCCTCCTACGAGCAGTACTTC. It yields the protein CASSLMSRASYEQYF.

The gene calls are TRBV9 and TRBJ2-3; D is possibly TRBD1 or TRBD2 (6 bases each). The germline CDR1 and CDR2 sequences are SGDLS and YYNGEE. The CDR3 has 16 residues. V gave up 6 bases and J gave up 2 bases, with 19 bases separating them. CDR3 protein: CASTTGAVLITDTQYF. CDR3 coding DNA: TGTGCCAGCACCACGGGGGCGGTCCTAATCACAGATACGCAGTATTTT.